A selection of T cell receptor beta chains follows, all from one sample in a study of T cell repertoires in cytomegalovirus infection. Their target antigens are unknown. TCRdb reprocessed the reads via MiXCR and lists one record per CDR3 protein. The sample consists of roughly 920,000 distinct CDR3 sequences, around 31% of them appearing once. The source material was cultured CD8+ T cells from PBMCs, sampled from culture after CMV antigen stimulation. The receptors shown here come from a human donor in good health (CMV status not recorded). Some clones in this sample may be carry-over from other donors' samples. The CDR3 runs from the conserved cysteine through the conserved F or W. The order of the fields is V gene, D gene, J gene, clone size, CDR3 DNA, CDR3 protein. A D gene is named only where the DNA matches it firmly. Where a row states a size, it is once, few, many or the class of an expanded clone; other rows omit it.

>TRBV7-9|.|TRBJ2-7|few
TGTGCCAGCAGCCCTAGTAGCTCCTCCTACGAGCAGTACTTC
CASSPSSSSYEQYF
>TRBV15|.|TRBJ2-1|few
TGTGCCACCAGCCCCGGAGGGATTGAGCAGTTCTTC
CATSPGGIEQFF
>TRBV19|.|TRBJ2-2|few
TGTGCCAGTAGTATCTACGCGAACACCGGGGAGCTGTTTTTT
CASSIYANTGELFF
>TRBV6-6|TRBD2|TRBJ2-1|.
TGTGCCAGCAGTTATTCTGCGGGGGGTGTCTACAATGAGCAGTTCTTC
CASSYSAGGVYNEQFF
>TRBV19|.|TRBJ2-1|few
TGTGCCAGTACCAAGCCTAGCAGGGGTAATGAGCAGTTCTTC
CASTKPSRGNEQFF
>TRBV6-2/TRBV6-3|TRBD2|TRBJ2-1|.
TGTGCCAGCAGTTACTCTTCAGCGGGGGGGCCCCCCCATGAGCAGTTCTTC
CASSYSSAGGPPHEQFF
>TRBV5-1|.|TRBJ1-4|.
TGCGCCAGCAGCTTGCGCGGAACACCGGGTGAAAAACTGTTTTTT
CASSLRGTPGEKLFF
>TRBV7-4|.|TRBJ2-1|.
TGTGCCAGCAGTTCCCGGGCCCCCCGGACCTACAATGAGCAGTTCTTC
CASSSRAPRTYNEQFF
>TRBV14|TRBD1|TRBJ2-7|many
TGTGCCAGCAGCCATGGACAGGGATACGAGCAGTACTTC
CASSHGQGYEQYF
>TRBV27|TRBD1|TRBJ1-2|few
TGTGCCAGCAGTTTACGAGGGACAGGGGTTTATGGCTACACCTTC
CASSLRGTGVYGYTF
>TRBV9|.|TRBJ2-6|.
TGTGCCAGCAGCGTAAGAAAACACCCGCCTGGGGCCAACGTCCTGACTTTC
CASSVRKHPPGANVLTF
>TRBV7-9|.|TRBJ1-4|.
TGTGCCATCCCCGTCAATGAAAAACTGTTTTTT
CAIPVNEKLFF
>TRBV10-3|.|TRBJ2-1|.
TGTGCCATCAGTGCGGAAGGGCCCTACAATGAGCAGTTCTTC
CAISAEGPYNEQFF
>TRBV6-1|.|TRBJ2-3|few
TGTGCCAGCAGTGACTGGGGGGACACAGATACGCAGTATTTT
CASSDWGDTDTQYF
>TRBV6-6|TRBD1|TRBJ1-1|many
TGTGCCAGCAGTTACTCGGTCGTGGACAGGGACCGTTCTGAAGCTTTCTTT
CASSYSVVDRDRSEAFF
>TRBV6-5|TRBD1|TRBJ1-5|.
TGTGCCAGCAGGGGACAGGGGGGTGTGAATCAGCCCCAGCATTTT
CASRGQGGVNQPQHF
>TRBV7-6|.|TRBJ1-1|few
TGTGCCAGCAGCTTAGGGGGCGGCGGGGCAGAAGCTTTCTTT
CASSLGGGGAEAFF
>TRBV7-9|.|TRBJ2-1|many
TGTGCCAGCAGCCCCCCCGGGCAGTGGGATGAGCAGTTCTTC
CASSPPGQWDEQFF